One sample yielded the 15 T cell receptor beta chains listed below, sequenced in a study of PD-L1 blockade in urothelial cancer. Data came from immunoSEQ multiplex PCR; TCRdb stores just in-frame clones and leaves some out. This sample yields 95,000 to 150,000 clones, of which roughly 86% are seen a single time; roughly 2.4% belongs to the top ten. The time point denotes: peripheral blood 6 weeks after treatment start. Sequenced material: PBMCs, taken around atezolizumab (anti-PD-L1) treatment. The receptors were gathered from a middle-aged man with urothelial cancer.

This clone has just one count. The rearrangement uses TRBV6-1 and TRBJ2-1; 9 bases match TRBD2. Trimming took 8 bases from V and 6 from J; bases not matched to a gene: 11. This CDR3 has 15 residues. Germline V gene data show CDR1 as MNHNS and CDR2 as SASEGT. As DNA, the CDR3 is TGTGCCAGCGTCTCGGGGCAGACTAGCGGCAATGAGCAGTTCTTC. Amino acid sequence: CASVSGQTSGNEQFF.

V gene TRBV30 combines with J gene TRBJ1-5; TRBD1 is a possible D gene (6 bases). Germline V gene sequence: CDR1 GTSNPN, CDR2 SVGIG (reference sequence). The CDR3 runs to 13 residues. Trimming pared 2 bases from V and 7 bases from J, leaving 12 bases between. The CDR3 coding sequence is TGTGCCTGGAGTCGAGACAGGACACAGCCCCAGCATTTT. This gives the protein CAWSRDRTQPQHF.

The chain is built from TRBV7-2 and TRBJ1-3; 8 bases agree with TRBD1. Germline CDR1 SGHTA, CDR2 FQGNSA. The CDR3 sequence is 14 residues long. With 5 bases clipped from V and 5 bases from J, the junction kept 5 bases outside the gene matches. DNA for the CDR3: TGTGCCAGCAGCAGGCGACAGGGGCGAAACACCATATATTTT. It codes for CASSRRQGRNTIYF.

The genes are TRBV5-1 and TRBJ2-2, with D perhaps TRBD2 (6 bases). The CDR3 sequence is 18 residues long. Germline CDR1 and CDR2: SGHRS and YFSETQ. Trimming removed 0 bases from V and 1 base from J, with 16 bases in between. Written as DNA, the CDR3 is TGCGCCAGCAGCTTGGAGAGGGAGGTAAGCGAGAACACCGGGGAGCTGTTTTTT. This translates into CASSLEREVSENTGELFF.

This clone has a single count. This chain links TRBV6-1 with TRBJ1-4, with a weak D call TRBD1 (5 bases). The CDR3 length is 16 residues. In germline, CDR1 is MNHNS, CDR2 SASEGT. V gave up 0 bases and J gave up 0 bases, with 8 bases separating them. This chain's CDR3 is CASSEAQGTTNEKLFF. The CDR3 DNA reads TGTGCCAGCAGTGAAGCCCAGGGCACAACTAATGAAAAACTGTTTTTT.

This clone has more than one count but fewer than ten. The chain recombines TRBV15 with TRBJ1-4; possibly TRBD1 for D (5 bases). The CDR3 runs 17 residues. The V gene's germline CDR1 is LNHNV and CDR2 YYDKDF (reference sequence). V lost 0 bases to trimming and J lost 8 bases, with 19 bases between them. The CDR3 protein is CATSRDSRRGREEKLFF. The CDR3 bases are TGTGCCACCAGCAGAGATTCGAGGCGGGGGAGGGAGGAAAAACTGTTTTTT.

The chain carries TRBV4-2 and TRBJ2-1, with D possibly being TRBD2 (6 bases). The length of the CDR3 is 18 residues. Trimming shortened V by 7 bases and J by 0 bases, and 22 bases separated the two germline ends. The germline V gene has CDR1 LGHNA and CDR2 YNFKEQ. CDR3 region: CASTGWVLGGYSYNEQFF. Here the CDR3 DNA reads TGTGCCAGCACGGGATGGGTACTAGGAGGGTACTCCTACAATGAGCAGTTCTTC.

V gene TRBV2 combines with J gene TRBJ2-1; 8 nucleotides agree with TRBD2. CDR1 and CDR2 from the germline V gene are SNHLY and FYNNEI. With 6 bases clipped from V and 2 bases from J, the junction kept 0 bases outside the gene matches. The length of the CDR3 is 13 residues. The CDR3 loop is CASRAGAYNEQFF. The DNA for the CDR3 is TGTGCCAGCAGAGCGGGAGCCTACAATGAGCAGTTCTTC.

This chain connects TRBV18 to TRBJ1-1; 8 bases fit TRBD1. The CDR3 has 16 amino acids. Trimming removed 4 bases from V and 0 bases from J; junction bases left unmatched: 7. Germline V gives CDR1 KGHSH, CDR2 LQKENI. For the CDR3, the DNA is TGTGCCAGCTCACTCGGGCAGGGGGCTCTGAACACTGAAGCTTTCTTT. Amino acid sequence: CASSLGQGALNTEAFF.

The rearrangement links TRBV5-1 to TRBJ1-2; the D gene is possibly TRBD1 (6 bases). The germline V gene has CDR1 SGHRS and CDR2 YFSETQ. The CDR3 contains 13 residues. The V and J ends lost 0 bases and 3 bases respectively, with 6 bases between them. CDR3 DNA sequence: TGCGCCAGCAGCTTGGGACAGGACTATGGCTACACCTTC. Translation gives CASSLGQDYGYTF.

The CDR3 sequence is CASSPGLAGGVSTDTQYF. CDR3 in DNA: TGCGCCAGCAGCCCGGGACTAGCGGGAGGAGTAAGCACAGATACGCAGTATTTT. The rearrangement links TRBV5-1 to TRBJ2-3; TRBD2 agrees at 15 bases. Per the germline V gene, CDR1 is SGHRS and CDR2 is YFSETQ. The CDR3 spans 18 residues. Unmatched junction bases numbered 6, after V lost 4 bases and J lost 0 bases.

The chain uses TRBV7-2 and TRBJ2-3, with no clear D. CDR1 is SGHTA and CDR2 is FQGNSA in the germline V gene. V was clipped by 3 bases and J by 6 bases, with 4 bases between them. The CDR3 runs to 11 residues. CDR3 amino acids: CASSFVDTQYF. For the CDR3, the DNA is TGTGCCAGCAGCTTCGTGGATACGCAGTATTTT.

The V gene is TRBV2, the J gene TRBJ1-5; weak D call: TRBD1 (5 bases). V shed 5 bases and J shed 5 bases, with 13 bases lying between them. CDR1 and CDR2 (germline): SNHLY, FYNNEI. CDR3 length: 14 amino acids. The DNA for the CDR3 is TGTGCCAGCAGTTCCCAGGGAATCGATCAGCCCCAGCATTTT. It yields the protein CASSSQGIDQPQHF. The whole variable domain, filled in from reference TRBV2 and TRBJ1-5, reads EPEVTQTPSHQVTQMGQEVILRCVPISNHLYFYWYRQILGQKVEFLVSFYNNEISEKSEIFDDQFSVERPDGSNFTLKIRSTKLEDSAMYFCASSSQGIDQPQHFGDGTRLSIL.

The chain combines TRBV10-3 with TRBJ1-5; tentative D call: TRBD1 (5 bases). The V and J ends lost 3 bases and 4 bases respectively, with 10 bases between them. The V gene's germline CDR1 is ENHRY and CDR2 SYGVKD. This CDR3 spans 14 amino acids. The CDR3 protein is CAISDSGVNQPQHF. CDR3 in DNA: TGTGCCATCAGTGATTCGGGGGTTAATCAGCCCCAGCATTTT.

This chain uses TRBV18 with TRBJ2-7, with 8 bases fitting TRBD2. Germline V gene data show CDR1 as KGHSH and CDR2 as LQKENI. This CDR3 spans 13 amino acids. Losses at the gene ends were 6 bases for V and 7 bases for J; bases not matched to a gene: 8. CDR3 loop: CASSSDRGGEQYF. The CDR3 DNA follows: TGTGCCAGCTCCTCCGACCGGGGGGGAGAGCAGTACTTC.